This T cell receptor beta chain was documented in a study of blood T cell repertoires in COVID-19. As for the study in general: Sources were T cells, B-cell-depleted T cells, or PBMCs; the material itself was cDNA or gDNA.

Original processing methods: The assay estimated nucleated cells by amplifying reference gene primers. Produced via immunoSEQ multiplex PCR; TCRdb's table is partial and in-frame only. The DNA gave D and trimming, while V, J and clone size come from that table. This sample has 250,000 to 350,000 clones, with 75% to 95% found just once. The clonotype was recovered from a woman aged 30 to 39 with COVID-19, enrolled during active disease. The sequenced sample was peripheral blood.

The CDR3 here is CASRADRGTDTQYF. CDR3 coding DNA: TGTGCCAGCAGGGCAGACAGGGGAACAGATACGCAGTATTTT. The chain has TRBV2 and TRBJ2-3; TRBD1 matches at 8 bases. Germline trimming cut 6 bases from V and 3 bases from J; bases unmatched to any gene: 5. This CDR3 region has 14 residues. The germline V gene has CDR1 SNHLY and CDR2 FYNNEI.